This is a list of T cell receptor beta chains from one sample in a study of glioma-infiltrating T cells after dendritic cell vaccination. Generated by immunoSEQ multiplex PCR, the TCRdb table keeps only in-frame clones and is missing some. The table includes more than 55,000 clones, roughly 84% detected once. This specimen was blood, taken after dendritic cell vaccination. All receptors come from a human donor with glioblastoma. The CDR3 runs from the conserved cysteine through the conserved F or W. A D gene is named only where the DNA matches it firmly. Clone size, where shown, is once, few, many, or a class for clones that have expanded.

cdr3_aa: CASSPSTDTQYF; cdr3_nt: TGTGCCAGCAGCCCTAGCACAGATACGCAGTATTTT; clone_size: many; d_call: .; v_call: TRBV5-4; j_call: TRBJ2-3
cdr3_aa: CAISEVGTGRFVQPQHF; cdr3_nt: TGTGCCATCAGTGAGGTAGGGACAGGGCGGTTTGTTCAGCCCCAGCATTTT; clone_size: .; d_call: TRBD1; v_call: TRBV10-3; j_call: TRBJ1-5
cdr3_aa: CASSVTVIYGYTF; cdr3_nt: TGTGCCAGCAGCGTGACAGTCATCTATGGCTACACCTTC; clone_size: .; d_call: .; v_call: TRBV2; j_call: TRBJ1-2
cdr3_aa: CATSGNPYSPLHF; cdr3_nt: TGTGCCACTTCAGGGAATCCGTATTCACCCCTCCACTTT; clone_size: .; d_call: .; v_call: TRBV28; j_call: TRBJ1-6
cdr3_aa: CASSAGGGSGGLDTQYF; cdr3_nt: TGTGCCAGCAGCGCCGGCGGGGGTAGCGGGGGGCTGGATACGCAGTATTTT; clone_size: once; d_call: TRBD2; v_call: TRBV7-3; j_call: TRBJ2-3
cdr3_aa: CASSRDSGETQYF; cdr3_nt: TGCGCCAGCAGCCGGGACAGTGGAGAGACCCAGTACTTC; clone_size: .; d_call: TRBD1; v_call: TRBV4-3; j_call: TRBJ2-5
cdr3_aa: CASRGGGLGTDTQYF; cdr3_nt: TGTGCCAGCAGAGGGGGGGGACTAGGCACAGATACGCAGTATTTT; clone_size: .; d_call: TRBD2; v_call: TRBV9; j_call: TRBJ2-3
cdr3_aa: CASSDRTGGYNEQFF; cdr3_nt: TGTGCCAGCAGTGACCGCACAGGGGGCTACAATGAGCAGTTCTTC; clone_size: .; d_call: TRBD1; v_call: TRBV6-1; j_call: TRBJ2-1
cdr3_aa: CASSRGAGDSYNEQFF; cdr3_nt: TGCGCCAGCAGCCGAGGAGCGGGGGATTCCTACAATGAGCAGTTCTTC; clone_size: .; d_call: TRBD2; v_call: TRBV4-3; j_call: TRBJ2-1
cdr3_aa: CASSPTSGGNEQFF; cdr3_nt: TGTGCCAGCAGCCCAACTAGCGGGGGCAATGAGCAGTTCTTC; clone_size: .; d_call: TRBD2; v_call: TRBV9; j_call: TRBJ2-1
cdr3_aa: CASSLALEGAEAFF; cdr3_nt: TGTGCCAGCAGCTTAGCGCTAGAGGGCGCTGAAGCTTTCTTT; clone_size: .; d_call: .; v_call: TRBV7-6; j_call: TRBJ1-1
cdr3_aa: CASSVNIGGQGRGDPYNEQFF; cdr3_nt: TGTGCCAGCAGCGTAAATATCGGGGGCCAGGGGAGGGGGGACCCATACAATGAGCAGTTCTTC; clone_size: once; d_call: .; v_call: TRBV9; j_call: TRBJ2-1
cdr3_aa: CASSLLPAGGLNEQFF; cdr3_nt: TGTGCCAGCAGCTTATTGCCGGCGGGGGGCCTCAATGAGCAGTTCTTC; clone_size: .; d_call: TRBD2; v_call: TRBV7-8; j_call: TRBJ2-1
cdr3_aa: CASRSGQVFDEQFF; cdr3_nt: TGTGCCAGCAGGTCGGGACAGGTGTTCGATGAGCAGTTCTTC; clone_size: .; d_call: TRBD1; v_call: TRBV7-9; j_call: TRBJ2-1
cdr3_aa: CASSLAGTGNQYGYTF; cdr3_nt: TGTGCCAGCAGCTTAGCGGGGACAGGGAATCAGTATGGCTACACCTTC; clone_size: .; d_call: TRBD1; v_call: TRBV7-2; j_call: TRBJ1-2
cdr3_aa: CASSQSRQGSTDTQYF; cdr3_nt: TGCGCCAGCAGTCAATCACGTCAGGGAAGCACAGATACGCAGTATTTT; clone_size: .; d_call: .; v_call: TRBV23-1; j_call: TRBJ2-3
cdr3_aa: CASSHEPGQANTGELFF; cdr3_nt: TGCGCCAGCAGCCATGAACCGGGACAGGCGAACACCGGGGAGCTGTTTTTT; clone_size: .; d_call: TRBD1; v_call: TRBV4-1; j_call: TRBJ2-2
cdr3_aa: CASSFIPPGQVKYEQYF; cdr3_nt: TGTGCCAGCAGTTTTATCCCCCCGGGACAAGTAAAGTACGAGCAGTACTTC; clone_size: few; d_call: .; v_call: TRBV28; j_call: TRBJ2-7
cdr3_aa: CASSLPRAGGTNEKLFF; cdr3_nt: TGTGCCAGCAGCCTCCCGAGGGCGGGAGGAACTAATGAAAAACTGTTTTTT; clone_size: .; d_call: .; v_call: TRBV11-2; j_call: TRBJ1-4
cdr3_aa: CASKISRVSGANVLTF; cdr3_nt: TGTGCCAGCAAAATAAGCAGGGTATCTGGGGCCAACGTCCTGACTTTC; clone_size: .; d_call: .; v_call: TRBV27; j_call: TRBJ2-6
cdr3_aa: CASSSDTGTDTQYF; cdr3_nt: TGTGCCAGCAGCAGCGATACGGGCACAGATACGCAGTATTTT; clone_size: .; d_call: .; v_call: TRBV7-2; j_call: TRBJ2-3
cdr3_aa: CASSPRQGANGYTF; cdr3_nt: TGTGCCAGCAGCCCCCGACAGGGGGCTAATGGCTACACCTTC; clone_size: .; d_call: TRBD1; v_call: TRBV5-6; j_call: TRBJ1-2
cdr3_aa: CAWSVPDAPNTEAFF; cdr3_nt: TGTGCCTGGAGTGTACCAGATGCCCCGAACACTGAAGCTTTCTTT; clone_size: .; d_call: .; v_call: TRBV30; j_call: TRBJ1-1
cdr3_aa: CAWSGQGGTGELFF; cdr3_nt: TGTGCCTGGAGCGGACAGGGCGGTACCGGGGAGCTGTTTTTT; clone_size: .; d_call: TRBD1; v_call: TRBV30; j_call: TRBJ2-2
cdr3_aa: CASTLFGGSANYGYTF; cdr3_nt: TGTGCCAGTACCTTATTCGGGGGTTCGGCTAACTATGGCTACACCTTC; clone_size: .; d_call: .; v_call: TRBV19; j_call: TRBJ1-2
cdr3_aa: CASSLPGQGAGELFF; cdr3_nt: TGTGCCAGCAGCTTACCAGGACAGGGGGCCGGGGAGCTGTTTTTT; clone_size: .; d_call: TRBD1; v_call: TRBV7-9; j_call: TRBJ2-2
cdr3_aa: CAWSVGGGNEKLFF; cdr3_nt: TGTGCCTGGAGTGTAGGGGGGGGGAATGAAAAACTGTTTTTT; clone_size: .; d_call: .; v_call: TRBV30; j_call: TRBJ1-4
cdr3_aa: CASSMEGLSQETQYF; cdr3_nt: TGTGCCAGTAGTATGGAGGGATTGTCCCAAGAGACCCAGTACTTC; clone_size: .; d_call: .; v_call: TRBV19; j_call: TRBJ2-5
cdr3_aa: CASSVAGGSYEQYF; cdr3_nt: TGTGCCAGCAGCGTAGCGGGGGGTTCCTACGAGCAGTACTTC; clone_size: .; d_call: TRBD2; v_call: TRBV5-4; j_call: TRBJ2-7
cdr3_aa: CASSSPGQGARYEQYF; cdr3_nt: TGTGCCAGCAGCTCGCCGGGACAGGGGGCAAGGTACGAGCAGTACTTC; clone_size: few; d_call: TRBD1; v_call: TRBV5-6; j_call: TRBJ2-7
cdr3_aa: CASSLIAGGGTDTQYF; cdr3_nt: TGTGCCAGCAGCTTGATTGCGGGGGGCGGCACAGATACGCAGTATTTT; clone_size: few; d_call: TRBD2; v_call: TRBV7-2; j_call: TRBJ2-3
cdr3_aa: CASLKQGLHGYTF; cdr3_nt: TGTGCCAGCCTCAAACAGGGGCTTCACGGCTACACCTTC; clone_size: few; d_call: TRBD1; v_call: TRBV28; j_call: TRBJ1-2
cdr3_aa: CASRKNRASPLHF; cdr3_nt: TGTGCCAGCAGAAAAAACAGGGCTTCACCCCTCCACTTT; clone_size: .; d_call: .; v_call: TRBV6-5; j_call: TRBJ1-6
cdr3_aa: CASSIDRQGIIYGYTF; cdr3_nt: TGTGCCAGCAGTATCGACAGACAGGGTATAATCTATGGCTACACCTTC; clone_size: few; d_call: TRBD1; v_call: TRBV7-3; j_call: TRBJ1-2
cdr3_aa: CASSVWGRYTF; cdr3_nt: TGTGCCAGCAGCGTTTGGGGGCGCTACACCTTC; clone_size: .; d_call: .; v_call: TRBV5-6; j_call: TRBJ1-2
cdr3_aa: CASSPRDRGEKLFF; cdr3_nt: TGTGCCAGCTCACCAAGGGACAGGGGTGAAAAACTGTTTTTT; clone_size: .; d_call: TRBD1; v_call: TRBV18; j_call: TRBJ1-4
cdr3_aa: CASSQDRGNEQFF; cdr3_nt: TGTGCCAGCAGCCAAGACAGGGGAAATGAGCAGTTCTTC; clone_size: .; d_call: TRBD1; v_call: TRBV5-6; j_call: TRBJ2-1
cdr3_aa: CASSQTQGASYEQYF; cdr3_nt: TGCGCCAGCAGCCAAACTCAGGGGGCATCCTACGAGCAGTACTTC; clone_size: once; d_call: TRBD1; v_call: TRBV4-3; j_call: TRBJ2-7
cdr3_aa: CASSLDTFTGELFF; cdr3_nt: TGCGCCAGCAGCTTGGACACCTTCACCGGGGAGCTGTTTTTT; clone_size: .; d_call: .; v_call: TRBV5-1; j_call: TRBJ2-2
cdr3_aa: CASSVGPGRQETQYF; cdr3_nt: TGTGCCAGCAGCGTAGGCCCGGGGAGGCAAGAGACCCAGTACTTC; clone_size: few; d_call: .; v_call: TRBV9; j_call: TRBJ2-5
cdr3_aa: CASSQNEIQGQPQHF; cdr3_nt: TGTGCCAGCAGCCAGAATGAGATACAGGGCCAGCCCCAGCATTTT; clone_size: few; d_call: .; v_call: TRBV7-2; j_call: TRBJ1-5
cdr3_aa: CASSLPTSGEEQFF; cdr3_nt: TGCGCCAGCAGCCTACCCACTAGCGGGGAAGAGCAGTTCTTC; clone_size: .; d_call: TRBD2; v_call: TRBV4-1; j_call: TRBJ2-1
cdr3_aa: CANNPSWTSSAPLHEQYF; cdr3_nt: TGCGCCAACAACCCAAGTTGGACTAGCTCCGCTCCACTCCACGAGCAGTACTTC; clone_size: .; d_call: TRBD2; v_call: TRBV5-1; j_call: TRBJ2-7
cdr3_aa: CASSSQVNTEAFF; cdr3_nt: TGTGCCAGTAGTTCCCAGGTGAACACTGAAGCTTTCTTT; clone_size: .; d_call: .; v_call: TRBV19; j_call: TRBJ1-1
cdr3_aa: CASSFAGGDNEQFF; cdr3_nt: TGTGCCAGCAGCTTCGCGGGCGGAGACAATGAGCAGTTCTTC; clone_size: .; d_call: .; v_call: TRBV7-2; j_call: TRBJ2-1
cdr3_aa: CASSFTVRGRSTDTQYF; cdr3_nt: TGTGCCAGCAGTTTTACTGTCAGGGGCCGAAGCACAGATACGCAGTATTTT; clone_size: .; d_call: .; v_call: TRBV28; j_call: TRBJ2-3
cdr3_aa: CAISDAGPTDTQYF; cdr3_nt: TGTGCCATCAGTGATGCGGGGCCAACAGATACGCAGTATTTT; clone_size: large; d_call: .; v_call: TRBV10-3; j_call: TRBJ2-3
cdr3_aa: CASSHGLAGDQETQYF; cdr3_nt: TGCGCCAGCAGCCACGGACTAGCGGGCGACCAAGAGACCCAGTACTTC; clone_size: .; d_call: TRBD2; v_call: TRBV4-3; j_call: TRBJ2-5
cdr3_aa: CASSEATYYGYTF; cdr3_nt: TGTGCCAGCAGTGAAGCAACGTACTATGGCTACACCTTC; clone_size: once; d_call: .; v_call: TRBV6-5; j_call: TRBJ1-2
cdr3_aa: CASSQDWGLRGYEQYF; cdr3_nt: TGTGCCAGCAGCCAAGATTGGGGGCTCAGGGGCTACGAGCAGTACTTC; clone_size: .; d_call: .; v_call: TRBV4-2; j_call: TRBJ2-7
cdr3_aa: CASIRVRGNQPQHF; cdr3_nt: TGTGCCAGTATCAGGGTTAGAGGCAATCAGCCCCAGCATTTT; clone_size: .; d_call: .; v_call: TRBV6-1; j_call: TRBJ1-5
cdr3_aa: CASGPEPRAFTDTQYF; cdr3_nt: TGTGCCAGCGGGCCAGAACCGAGGGCCTTCACAGATACGCAGTATTTT; clone_size: .; d_call: .; v_call: TRBV9; j_call: TRBJ2-3
cdr3_aa: CASSEGRQASSLYEQYF; cdr3_nt: TGTGCCAGCAGTGAAGGGAGACAGGCATCGTCGCTTTACGAGCAGTACTTC; clone_size: .; d_call: .; v_call: TRBV6-1; j_call: TRBJ2-7
cdr3_aa: CASSTDRGSSYNEQFF; cdr3_nt: TGTGCCAGCAGCACCGACAGGGGAAGCTCCTACAATGAGCAGTTCTTC; clone_size: once; d_call: TRBD1; v_call: TRBV13; j_call: TRBJ2-1
cdr3_aa: CASTRTPEETQYF; cdr3_nt: TGTGCCAGCACCCGGACACCGGAAGAGACCCAGTACTTC; clone_size: few; d_call: .; v_call: TRBV5-6; j_call: TRBJ2-5
cdr3_aa: CASSVTGGSYNEQFF; cdr3_nt: TGTGCCAGCAGCGTAACAGGGGGCTCCTACAATGAGCAGTTCTTC; clone_size: once; d_call: TRBD1; v_call: TRBV5-4; j_call: TRBJ2-1
cdr3_aa: CASSAPGGSYTEAFF; cdr3_nt: TGTGCCAGCAGCGCTCCAGGGGGTTCATACACTGAAGCTTTCTTT; clone_size: .; d_call: TRBD1; v_call: TRBV7-9; j_call: TRBJ1-1